The 7 T cell receptor beta chains reported below all come from one sample, sequenced in a study of molecular identifiers for immune sequencing clone quantification. TCRdb recomputed calls from the PCR reads with MiXCR, one row per CDR3 protein. The repertoire holds over 70,000 distinct CDR3 sequences, around 25% seen once, with around 0.77% in the top ten. Sequenced: naive CD8+ T cells from blood, with Jurkat cell RNA spiked in. Specified subset: FACS-sorted CD8+CD4-CCR7+CD45RA+ naive T cells. The receptors derive from a human donor in good health. Some libraries in this study had Jurkat cell RNA spiked in.

A few counts support this clonotype. The chain uses TRBV4-3 and TRBJ2-1; a possible D gene is TRBD2 (6 bases). Germline-derived CDR1 and CDR2 are LGHNA and YSLEER. V was shortened by 1 base and J by 10 bases, with 11 bases between the two germline ends. The CDR3 runs 13 residues. CDR3 sequence (DNA): TGCGCCAGCAGCCAAGTTGCGGGGCCCGAGCAGTTCTTC. The encoded protein is CASSQVAGPEQFF.

CDR3: CASSYTPRADTQYF. The CDR3, as DNA: TGTGCCAGCAGTTACACCCCTCGGGCAGATACGCAGTATTTT. The chain couples TRBV12-3 or TRBV12-4 to TRBJ2-3; D ambiguous. V was clipped by 4 bases and J by 4 bases, with 12 bases between them. CDR3 size: 14 residues.

This clonotype was recorded a few times. The chain couples TRBV27 to TRBJ2-7; no clear D gene. V shed 6 bases and J shed 2 bases, with 14 bases lying between them. The CDR3 has 14 amino acids. From germline, CDR1 is MNHEY and CDR2 SMNVEV (reference sequence). The CDR3 region has the DNA TGTGCCAGCAGCCTAACTACAGAAGCCTACGAGCAGTACTTC. It specifies CASSLTTEAYEQYF.

This clonotype was detected only a few times. The V call is TRBV29-1, the J call TRBJ1-2; D uncertain. The V gene lost 3 bases and the J gene lost 4 bases, with 12 bases spanning the gap. The CDR3 spans 13 residues. Germline CDR1 is SQVTM and CDR2 is ANQGSEA. CDR3 loop: CSVDPVGSYGYTF. The CDR3 coding sequence is TGCAGCGTTGATCCAGTCGGAAGCTATGGCTACACCTTC.

Only a few counts were recorded for this clonotype. This clone may be a read error of a much larger clone one base away. The CDR3 does not end in the conserved phenylalanine or tryptophan, so this is likely a read error. The chain uses TRBV7-2 and TRBJ2-1, with 9 positions matching TRBD2. Trimming removed 4 bases from V and 6 bases from J; junction bases left unmatched: 7. Germline CDR1 and CDR2: SGHTA and FQGNSA. The CDR3 extends over 15 amino acids. This CDR3 reads CASSSTGTSSNEQFL. CDR3 DNA: TGTGCCAGCAGCTCAACAGGGACTAGCAGCAATGAGCAGTTCCTC.

Worth noting for this clonotype: One base away lies a much larger clone, so this may be a sequencing read error. The chain combines TRBV20-1 with TRBJ2-5; no reliable D call. The CDR3 consists of 12 residues. V lost 6 bases and J lost 2, with 10 bases in between. The germline V gene has CDR1 DFQATT and CDR2 SNEGSKA (reference sequence). The CDR3 DNA reads as TGCAGTGCCCCGCCCAGACAAGAGACCCAGTACTTC. It encodes CSAPPRQETQYF.

In the case of this clonotype: Given a much more abundant clone one base away, this may be a read error. The chain links TRBV20-1 to TRBJ1-5, with D perhaps matching TRBD1 (5 bases). The germline V and J ends were trimmed by 1 base and 5 bases, with 12 bases remaining between them. The germline V gene has CDR1 DFQATT and CDR2 SNEGSKA (reference sequence). This CDR3 has 14 residues. For the CDR3, the DNA is TGCAGTGCTAGAGCACAGGAATGGGATCAGCCCCAGCATTTT. Protein: CSARAQEWDQPQHF.